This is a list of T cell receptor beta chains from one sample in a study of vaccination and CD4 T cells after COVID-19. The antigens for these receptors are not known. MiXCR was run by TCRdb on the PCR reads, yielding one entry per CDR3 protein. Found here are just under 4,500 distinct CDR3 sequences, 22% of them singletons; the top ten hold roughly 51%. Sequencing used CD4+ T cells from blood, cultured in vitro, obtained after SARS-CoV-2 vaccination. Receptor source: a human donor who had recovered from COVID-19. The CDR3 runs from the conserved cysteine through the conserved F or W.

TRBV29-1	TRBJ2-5	CSAIQVTETQYF
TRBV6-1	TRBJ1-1	CASTWTYEAFF
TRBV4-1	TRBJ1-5	CASSQDVGQVGQPQHF
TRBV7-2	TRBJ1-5	CASSRTWQNQPQHF
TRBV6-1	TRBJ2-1	CASSITSGAFNEQFF
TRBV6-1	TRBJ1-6	CASRTGHGQGSYNSPLHF
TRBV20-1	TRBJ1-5	CSARLDSSQPQHF
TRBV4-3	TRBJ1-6	CASSSKGLNSPLHF
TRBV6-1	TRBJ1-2	CASSLYRGNGYTF
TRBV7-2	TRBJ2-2	CASSLDDTGELFF
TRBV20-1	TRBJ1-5	CSARGQVNQPQHF